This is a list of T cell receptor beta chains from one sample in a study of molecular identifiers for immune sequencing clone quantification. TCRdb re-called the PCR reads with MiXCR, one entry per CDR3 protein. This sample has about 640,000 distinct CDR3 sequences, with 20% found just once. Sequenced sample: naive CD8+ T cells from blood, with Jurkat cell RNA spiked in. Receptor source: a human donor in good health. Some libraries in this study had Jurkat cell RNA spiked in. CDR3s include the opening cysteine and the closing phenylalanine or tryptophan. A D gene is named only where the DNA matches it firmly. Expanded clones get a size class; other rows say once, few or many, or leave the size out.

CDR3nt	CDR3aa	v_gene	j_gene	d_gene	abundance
TGTGCCAGCAGCGCGGGACAACCCAAGGGTGAAAAACTGTTTTTT	CASSAGQPKGEKLFF	TRBV7-9	TRBJ1-4	.	many
TGTGCCAGCCTCGGGACTAGCGGAGACTACGAGCAGTACTTC	CASLGTSGDYEQYF	TRBV7-9	TRBJ2-7	TRBD2	many
TGTGCCACCAGCAGAGAAGGAGCCTACACTGAAGCTTTCTTT	CATSREGAYTEAFF	TRBV15	TRBJ1-1	.	many
TGTGCCAGCAGTTCGGTAGCGGAATCCTACAATGAGCAGTTCTTC	CASSSVAESYNEQFF	TRBV27	TRBJ2-1	.	.
TGTGCCAGCACCGCACGCGGGGCATGGGAGCAGTACTTC	CASTARGAWEQYF	TRBV6-5	TRBJ2-7	.	many
TGCAGTGCTAGAGTTCGGACTAGCGGGGACTTAGCCAAAAACATTCAGTACTTC	CSARVRTSGDLAKNIQYF	TRBV20-1	TRBJ2-4	TRBD2	many
TGCGCCAGCAGCTCGACAGGGCAGGAACAAGAGACCCAGTACTTC	CASSSTGQEQETQYF	TRBV5-1	TRBJ2-5	TRBD1	many
TGTGCCAGTAGTATAGTAGGGTGGAACACCGGGGAGCTGTTTTTT	CASSIVGWNTGELFF	TRBV19	TRBJ2-2	.	many
TGTGCCAGCAGCGGCCCGGACCAAGGAATCTACGAGCAGTACTTC	CASSGPDQGIYEQYF	TRBV13	TRBJ2-7	.	many
TGTGCCAGCAGCCCAGACGGTTACAATGAGCAGTTCTTC	CASSPDGYNEQFF	TRBV3-1	TRBJ2-1	.	many
TGTGCCAGCAGTGAATGGTCACGTTCTAGCACAGATACGCAGTATTTT	CASSEWSRSSTDTQYF	TRBV6-1	TRBJ2-3	.	.
TGTGCCAGCAGTGCGCTTCGTCTCGTCTCCTACGAGCAGTACTTC	CASSALRLVSYEQYF	TRBV28	TRBJ2-7	.	many
TGTGCCAGCAGTCCTGCAGGTCAATCCGGGGAGCTGTTTTTT	CASSPAGQSGELFF	TRBV12-3/TRBV12-4	TRBJ2-2	.	many
TGTGCCAGCAGTCCCGGGACACAACTTCAGCCCCAGCATTTT	CASSPGTQLQPQHF	TRBV7-6	TRBJ1-5	.	many
TGCGCCAGCAGCCAAGTGGGACTAGCGGGGGTCTTGAACACCGGGGAGCTGTTTTTT	CASSQVGLAGVLNTGELFF	TRBV4-1	TRBJ2-2	TRBD2	few